One sample yielded the 2 T cell receptor beta chains listed below, sequenced in a study of identical twins. One entry per CDR3 protein, called by TCRdb with MiXCR from the 5' RACE reads. The sample has some 1,600,000 distinct CDR3 sequences; about 30% are singletons. Input material: cord blood. These receptors all come from a newborn girl in good health.

In this sample, this clonotype turned up a few times. The chain has TRBV27 and TRBJ2-5; 7 nucleotides align to TRBD2. The J call is uncertain, as TRBJ2-7 better fits the DNA end. The germline V gene has CDR1 MNHEY and CDR2 SMNVEV (reference sequence). This CDR3 has 14 residues. CDR3 loop: CASSLGGGIHEQYF. CDR3 nucleotide sequence: TGTGCCAGCAGTTTAGGCGGGGGAATCCACGAGCAGTACTTC.

V gene TRBV9 combines with J gene TRBJ1-2, with D uncertain. The CDR3 loop spans 15 amino acids. Germline V gene lookup returns CDR1 SGDLS and CDR2 YYNGEE. V gave up 0 bases and J gave up 1 base, with 10 bases separating them. The CDR3 coding sequence is TGTGCCAGCAGCGTAGCCCCGGGTTTTAACTATGGCTACACCTTC. It codes for CASSVAPGFNYGYTF.